Listed below are T cell receptor beta chains from one sample, sequenced in a study of cytomegalovirus exposure and HLA in healthy donors. The method was immunoSEQ multiplex PCR; TCRdb's version includes in-frame clones alone and lacks a portion of them. The data contain around 99,000 clones, around 72% of them singletons. The sequencing input was PBMCs. Every receptor here comes from a woman aged 40 to 50 in good health and CMV-seropositive. The CDR3 runs from the conserved cysteine through the conserved F or W. The D gene is left open where the match is weak. Size values are once, few and many counts, or a class for expanded clones, and some rows have none.

CDR3aa: CASSLAGTDYGYTF
CDR3nt: TGCGCCAGCAGCTTGGCCGGGACAGACTATGGCTACACCTTC
abundance: -
j_gene: TRBJ1-2
v_gene: TRBV5-1
d_gene: TRBD1

CDR3aa: CASSRGGAIDTQYF
CDR3nt: TGTGCCAGCAGCCGGGGGGGGGCTATTGATACGCAGTATTTT
abundance: -
j_gene: TRBJ2-3
v_gene: TRBV25-1
d_gene: TRBD2

CDR3aa: CAWSVRENEQYF
CDR3nt: TGTGCCTGGAGTGTCAGGGAAAACGAGCAGTACTTC
abundance: -
j_gene: TRBJ2-7
v_gene: TRBV30
d_gene: -

CDR3aa: CASTRGGAGTEAFF
CDR3nt: TGTGCCAGTACCCGGGGGGGCGCCGGCACTGAAGCTTTCTTT
abundance: -
j_gene: TRBJ1-1
v_gene: TRBV19
d_gene: -

CDR3aa: CAWSVLPMINTEAFF
CDR3nt: TGTGCCTGGAGTGTACTCCCTATGATAAACACTGAAGCTTTCTTT
abundance: -
j_gene: TRBJ1-1
v_gene: TRBV30
d_gene: -

CDR3aa: CASSLGTSVNEQFF
CDR3nt: TGCGCCAGCAGCTTAGGGACTAGCGTGAATGAGCAGTTCTTC
abundance: -
j_gene: TRBJ2-1
v_gene: TRBV5-1
d_gene: TRBD2

CDR3aa: CASSPRPGTGRFF
CDR3nt: TGTGCCAGCAGCCCCCGGCCGGGGACAGGGCGGTTCTTC
abundance: -
j_gene: TRBJ2-1
v_gene: TRBV6-5
d_gene: TRBD1

CDR3aa: CASSLASHTNTEAFF
CDR3nt: TGCGCCAGCAGCTTGGCCTCACATACGAACACTGAAGCTTTCTTT
abundance: -
j_gene: TRBJ1-1
v_gene: TRBV5-1
d_gene: -

CDR3aa: CASSEPEDEKLFF
CDR3nt: TGTGCCAGCAGTGAACCCGAGGATGAAAAACTGTTTTTT
abundance: few
j_gene: TRBJ1-4
v_gene: TRBV6-1
d_gene: -

CDR3aa: CASRRDSPLRDAGYTF
CDR3nt: TGTGCCAGTAGAAGGGACAGTCCTTTGAGGGACGCTGGCTACACCTTC
abundance: -
j_gene: TRBJ1-2
v_gene: TRBV19
d_gene: TRBD1

CDR3aa: CASSLGWGRNYGYTF
CDR3nt: TGTGCCAGCAGTTTAGGATGGGGGAGGAACTATGGCTACACCTTC
abundance: -
j_gene: TRBJ1-2
v_gene: TRBV28
d_gene: -

CDR3aa: CASSRLFYEQYF
CDR3nt: TGTGCCAGCAGTCGACTATTCTACGAGCAGTACTTC
abundance: -
j_gene: TRBJ2-7
v_gene: TRBV28
d_gene: -

CDR3aa: CASSQDTDRENTQYF
CDR3nt: TGCGCCAGCAGCCAAGATACGGACAGGGAAAATACGCAGTATTTT
abundance: -
j_gene: TRBJ2-3
v_gene: TRBV4-1
d_gene: TRBD1

CDR3aa: CASSLTARSSGAFF
CDR3nt: TGTGCCAGCAGCTTGACAGCCCGTTCCTCTGGGGCTTTCTTT
abundance: -
j_gene: TRBJ1-1
v_gene: TRBV5-4
d_gene: -

CDR3aa: CASSLGALYEQYF
CDR3nt: TGTGCCAGCAGCTTAGGAGCACTGTACGAGCAGTACTTC
abundance: -
j_gene: TRBJ2-7
v_gene: TRBV7-8
d_gene: -

CDR3aa: CASSIFIGRLAGSQIREYF
CDR3nt: TGTGCCAGCAGCATCTTTATAGGGAGACTAGCGGGGTCACAGATACGGGAGTATTTT
abundance: few
j_gene: TRBJ2-3
v_gene: TRBV13
d_gene: TRBD2

CDR3aa: CASSFQGGYGYTF
CDR3nt: TGTGCCAGCAGCTTCCAGGGCGGCTATGGCTACACCTTC
abundance: few
j_gene: TRBJ1-2
v_gene: TRBV7-8
d_gene: -

CDR3aa: CASSERLAGRYTDTQYF
CDR3nt: TGTGCCAGCAGCGAAAGACTAGCGGGGCGGTATACAGATACGCAGTATTTT
abundance: -
j_gene: TRBJ2-3
v_gene: TRBV6-1
d_gene: TRBD2

CDR3aa: CASSEPGQGNGYTF
CDR3nt: TGTGCCAGCAGTGAGCCCGGACAGGGGAATGGCTACACCTTC
abundance: -
j_gene: TRBJ1-2
v_gene: TRBV6-1
d_gene: TRBD1

CDR3aa: CASSQVRWAGETQYF
CDR3nt: TGCGCCAGCAGCCAAGTCCGTTGGGCTGGGGAGACCCAGTACTTC
abundance: -
j_gene: TRBJ2-5
v_gene: TRBV4-3
d_gene: -

CDR3aa: CASKGQGHQPQHF
CDR3nt: TGTGCCAGCAAGGGACAGGGCCATCAGCCCCAGCATTTT
abundance: -
j_gene: TRBJ1-5
v_gene: TRBV25-1
d_gene: TRBD1

CDR3aa: CASSSGTPANYNEQFF
CDR3nt: TGTGCCAGCAGCTCTGGGACTCCGGCGAATTACAATGAGCAGTTCTTC
abundance: -
j_gene: TRBJ2-1
v_gene: TRBV5-4
d_gene: -

CDR3aa: CASSREGQGVYGYTF
CDR3nt: TGTGCCAGCAGCCGAGAGGGACAGGGGGTTTATGGCTACACCTTC
abundance: -
j_gene: TRBJ1-2
v_gene: TRBV7-2
d_gene: TRBD1

CDR3aa: CASSLVGRTEAFF
CDR3nt: TGTGCCAGCAGCTTGGTGGGGAGGACTGAAGCTTTCTTT
abundance: -
j_gene: TRBJ1-1
v_gene: TRBV5-4
d_gene: -

CDR3aa: CAIKTGTNTEAFF
CDR3nt: TGTGCCATCAAAACAGGGACGAACACTGAAGCTTTCTTT
abundance: -
j_gene: TRBJ1-1
v_gene: TRBV19
d_gene: -

CDR3aa: CASSEALGAGQPQHF
CDR3nt: TGTGCCAGCAGTGAAGCGCTGGGGGCAGGTCAGCCCCAGCATTTT
abundance: -
j_gene: TRBJ1-5
v_gene: TRBV6-1
d_gene: -

CDR3aa: CASSLAMNTEAFF
CDR3nt: TGTGCCAGCAGCTTAGCGATGAACACTGAAGCTTTCTTT
abundance: few
j_gene: TRBJ1-1
v_gene: TRBV7-3
d_gene: -

CDR3aa: CASSQGKGETQYF
CDR3nt: TGTGCCAGCAGCCAAGGGAAGGGGGAGACCCAGTACTTC
abundance: -
j_gene: TRBJ2-5
v_gene: TRBV4-2
d_gene: -

CDR3aa: CASSLEGQDYGYTF
CDR3nt: TGCGCCAGCAGCTTGGAGGGACAGGACTATGGCTACACCTTC
abundance: -
j_gene: TRBJ1-2
v_gene: TRBV5-1
d_gene: TRBD1

CDR3aa: CAWSPSRWQYSNQPQHF
CDR3nt: TGTGCCTGGAGCCCGTCAAGATGGCAATATAGCAATCAGCCCCAGCATTTT
abundance: -
j_gene: TRBJ1-5
v_gene: TRBV30
d_gene: -

CDR3aa: CASSSYMLTYEQYF
CDR3nt: TGTGCCAGCAGCTCTTACATGCTGACCTACGAGCAGTACTTC
abundance: few
j_gene: TRBJ2-7
v_gene: TRBV7-9
d_gene: -

CDR3aa: CAWSGDRVNQPQHF
CDR3nt: TGTGCCTGGAGTGGGGACAGGGTCAATCAGCCCCAGCATTTT
abundance: once
j_gene: TRBJ1-5
v_gene: TRBV30
d_gene: TRBD1

CDR3aa: CASSSAGGSYEQYF
CDR3nt: TGTGCCAGCAGCTCGGCAGGGGGCTCCTACGAGCAGTACTTC
abundance: -
j_gene: TRBJ2-7
v_gene: TRBV7-2
d_gene: TRBD1

CDR3aa: CASSLGSGGARDTQYF
CDR3nt: TGTGCCAGCAGCTTAGGTAGCGGGGGGGCCAGGGATACGCAGTATTTT
abundance: -
j_gene: TRBJ2-3
v_gene: TRBV7-6
d_gene: TRBD2

CDR3aa: CASSLGQGAGGYTF
CDR3nt: TGCGCCAGCAGCTTGGGACAGGGGGCGGGTGGCTACACCTTC
abundance: -
j_gene: TRBJ1-2
v_gene: TRBV5-1
d_gene: TRBD1

CDR3aa: CAWSVLGETQYF
CDR3nt: TGTGCCTGGAGTGTACTAGGGGAGACCCAGTACTTC
abundance: few
j_gene: TRBJ2-5
v_gene: TRBV30
d_gene: -

CDR3aa: CASSEGTSVADTQYF
CDR3nt: TGTGCCAGCAGTGAGGGGACTAGCGTTGCAGATACGCAGTATTTT
abundance: few
j_gene: TRBJ2-3
v_gene: TRBV25-1
d_gene: TRBD2

CDR3aa: CASSQGQGGYGYTF
CDR3nt: TGTGCCAGCAGCCAAGGGCAGGGAGGCTATGGCTACACCTTC
abundance: -
j_gene: TRBJ1-2
v_gene: TRBV14
d_gene: -

CDR3aa: CTSSQPPVLEPAGNTIYF
CDR3nt: TGCACCAGCAGCCAACCCCCGGTTTTGGAGCCGGCTGGAAACACCATATATTTT
abundance: few
j_gene: TRBJ1-3
v_gene: TRBV1
d_gene: -

CDR3aa: CASSPGTPHSNQPQHF
CDR3nt: TGTGCCAGCAGCCCAGGGACACCACATAGCAATCAGCCCCAGCATTTT
abundance: -
j_gene: TRBJ1-5
v_gene: TRBV7-2
d_gene: -

CDR3aa: CATSTTSGVTQYF
CDR3nt: TGTGCCACCAGCACCACTAGCGGAGTCACCCAGTACTTC
abundance: -
j_gene: TRBJ2-5
v_gene: TRBV15
d_gene: TRBD2

CDR3aa: CASSAGGRSEAFF
CDR3nt: TGTGCCAGCAGCGCTGGGGGGAGGAGTGAAGCTTTCTTT
abundance: once
j_gene: TRBJ1-1
v_gene: TRBV9
d_gene: -

CDR3aa: CSASRVATQYF
CDR3nt: TGCAGTGCCTCGAGGGTGGCGACCCAGTACTTC
abundance: few
j_gene: TRBJ2-5
v_gene: TRBV20-1
d_gene: -

CDR3aa: CASSSLGGIGELFF
CDR3nt: TGTGCCAGCAGCTCCTTAGGGGGAATCGGGGAGCTGTTTTTT
abundance: -
j_gene: TRBJ2-2
v_gene: TRBV7-2
d_gene: -

CDR3aa: CASSLVGGRDTEAFF
CDR3nt: TGTGCCAGCAGCTTAGTAGGGGGACGGGACACTGAAGCTTTCTTT
abundance: few
j_gene: TRBJ1-1
v_gene: TRBV7-2
d_gene: -

CDR3aa: CATGTGAGYEQYF
CDR3nt: TGTGCCACCGGGACAGGGGCCGGATACGAGCAGTACTTC
abundance: few
j_gene: TRBJ2-7
v_gene: TRBV19
d_gene: TRBD1

CDR3aa: CASSDGRTGNTEAFF
CDR3nt: TGTGCCAGCTCAGATGGGCGCACAGGGAACACTGAAGCTTTCTTT
abundance: -
j_gene: TRBJ1-1
v_gene: TRBV18
d_gene: -

CDR3aa: CASSRPGGSQPQHF
CDR3nt: TGTGCCAGCAGTCGTCCAGGGGGATCTCAGCCCCAGCATTTT
abundance: -
j_gene: TRBJ1-5
v_gene: TRBV6-1
d_gene: TRBD1

CDR3aa: CASSQEGDSSYEQYF
CDR3nt: TGTGCCAGCAGCCAAGAAGGGGACAGCTCCTACGAGCAGTACTTC
abundance: few
j_gene: TRBJ2-7
v_gene: TRBV4-2
d_gene: TRBD1

CDR3aa: CASGQEHSSTDTQYF
CDR3nt: TGTGCCTCCGGACAGGAACACTCTAGCACAGATACGCAGTATTTT
abundance: -
j_gene: TRBJ2-3
v_gene: TRBV30
d_gene: TRBD1

CDR3aa: CASSQDGTVLSNEKLFF
CDR3nt: TGCGCCAGCAGCCAAGATGGGACAGTCCTCTCTAATGAAAAACTGTTTTTT
abundance: once
j_gene: TRBJ1-4
v_gene: TRBV4-3
d_gene: TRBD1

CDR3aa: CASMWGGGADEQFF
CDR3nt: TGTGCCAGCATGTGGGGCGGGGGGGCGGATGAGCAGTTCTTC
abundance: -
j_gene: TRBJ2-1
v_gene: TRBV27
d_gene: TRBD2